This is a list of T cell receptor beta chains from one sample in a study of blood T cell repertoires in COVID-19. Assay: immunoSEQ multiplex PCR; the TCRdb copy retains only in-frame clones and omits some. Among over 80,000 clones, about 88% were seen once, and the ten largest hold about 1.2%. Sequencing input: peripheral blood. These TCRs come from a man older than 75 with active or convalescent COVID-19. CDR3s include the opening cysteine and the closing phenylalanine or tryptophan. The order of the fields is V gene, D gene, J gene, clone size, CDR3 DNA, CDR3 protein. D genes are given only for firm matches. For some rows the clone size is stated as once, few or many, or as a class when expanded; others skip it.

v_call: TRBV2; d_call: .; j_call: TRBJ1-2; clone_size: .; cdr3_nt: TGTGCCAGCAGAATCACAGGGTATGGCTACACCTTC; cdr3_aa: CASRITGYGYTF
v_call: TRBV5-6; d_call: TRBD1; j_call: TRBJ2-5; clone_size: few; cdr3_nt: TGTGCCAGCAGCTCGGGACAGTTGGAGACCCAGTACTTC; cdr3_aa: CASSSGQLETQYF
v_call: TRBV6-6; d_call: .; j_call: TRBJ2-7; clone_size: once; cdr3_nt: TGTGCCAGCTTTGGGGACAACGCCTACGAGCAGTACTTC; cdr3_aa: CASFGDNAYEQYF
v_call: TRBV6-2/TRBV6-3; d_call: .; j_call: TRBJ1-1; clone_size: .; cdr3_nt: TGTGCCAGCAGTTACGATGAAATAGTCAGGACTGAAGCTTTCTTT; cdr3_aa: CASSYDEIVRTEAFF
v_call: TRBV4-1; d_call: TRBD2; j_call: TRBJ2-3; clone_size: once; cdr3_nt: TGCGCCAGCAGCCAAGATCGTCTAGCGGGAAAAGGGACGCAGTATTTT; cdr3_aa: CASSQDRLAGKGTQYF
v_call: TRBV6-5; d_call: TRBD2; j_call: TRBJ2-2; clone_size: .; cdr3_nt: TGTGCCAGCAGTTCCGGGACTAGCGGTATCACCGGGGAGCTGTTTTTT; cdr3_aa: CASSSGTSGITGELFF
v_call: TRBV5-1; d_call: .; j_call: TRBJ2-1; clone_size: .; cdr3_nt: TGCGCCAGCAGCTTTATTAGCGGAAGCTCCTACAATGAGCAGTTCTTC; cdr3_aa: CASSFISGSSYNEQFF
v_call: TRBV30; d_call: TRBD2; j_call: TRBJ2-4; clone_size: few; cdr3_nt: TGTGCCTGGAGTGTACTTTTTTCTCGGAGCGGGAGGGCCGGGGGTCTTCAGTACTTC; cdr3_aa: CAWSVLFSRSGRAGGLQYF
v_call: TRBV5-6; d_call: .; j_call: TRBJ1-1; clone_size: .; cdr3_nt: TGTGCCAGCAGCCGAGACCCGGGGGGCCACACTGAAGCTTTCTTT; cdr3_aa: CASSRDPGGHTEAFF
v_call: TRBV27; d_call: TRBD1; j_call: TRBJ1-2; clone_size: .; cdr3_nt: TGTGCCAGACCCTCGGGGACAGGGTGGGACTATGGCTACACCTTC; cdr3_aa: CARPSGTGWDYGYTF
v_call: TRBV7-2; d_call: TRBD2; j_call: TRBJ2-2; clone_size: once; cdr3_nt: TGTGCCAGCAGCTTAGCGAGCGTAGCGGGAGCCGGGGAGCTGTTTTTT; cdr3_aa: CASSLASVAGAGELFF
v_call: TRBV4-3; d_call: TRBD1; j_call: TRBJ1-4; clone_size: .; cdr3_nt: TGCGCCAGCAGCCAAGAACGTTTGGACAGGGGGCGAAAACTGTTTTTT; cdr3_aa: CASSQERLDRGRKLFF
v_call: TRBV24-1; d_call: TRBD1; j_call: TRBJ2-5; clone_size: .; cdr3_nt: TGTGCCACCAGTGACGGACAGGGGGTAGTGGAGACCCAGTACTTC; cdr3_aa: CATSDGQGVVETQYF
v_call: TRBV4-2; d_call: TRBD2; j_call: TRBJ2-3; clone_size: once; cdr3_nt: TGTGCCAGCAGCCTACCAACGGGGGGGGTACCAAACACAGATACGCAGTATTTT; cdr3_aa: CASSLPTGGVPNTDTQYF
v_call: TRBV9; d_call: .; j_call: TRBJ2-3; clone_size: .; cdr3_nt: TGTGCCAGCAGCCCTAGCAGGACCCTCGGTGGGGATACGCAGTATTTT; cdr3_aa: CASSPSRTLGGDTQYF
v_call: TRBV4-2; d_call: TRBD2; j_call: TRBJ2-1; clone_size: .; cdr3_nt: TGTGCCAGCAGCCAAGATAGCAGCGGGAGGGCCGGAGATGAGCAGTTCTTC; cdr3_aa: CASSQDSSGRAGDEQFF
v_call: TRBV5-5; d_call: .; j_call: TRBJ2-2; clone_size: .; cdr3_nt: TGTGCCAGCAGATCAGACTTGAACACCGGGGAGCTGTTTTTT; cdr3_aa: CASRSDLNTGELFF
v_call: TRBV5-4; d_call: .; j_call: TRBJ1-1; clone_size: few; cdr3_nt: TGTGCCAGCAGCTTGCAACAGGGAAGCGCTGAAGCTTTCTTT; cdr3_aa: CASSLQQGSAEAFF
v_call: TRBV6-2/TRBV6-3; d_call: .; j_call: TRBJ2-5; clone_size: .; cdr3_nt: TGTGCCAGCAGTTACGGGAGCCCTGAGACCCAGTACTTC; cdr3_aa: CASSYGSPETQYF
v_call: TRBV2; d_call: TRBD1; j_call: TRBJ1-2; clone_size: .; cdr3_nt: TGTGCCAGCAGAGAAACTCAGGGGGCGCGGGGCTACACCTTC; cdr3_aa: CASRETQGARGYTF
v_call: TRBV7-9; d_call: .; j_call: TRBJ2-1; clone_size: .; cdr3_nt: TGTGCCAGCAGCCCATCGGGAGGGGGCCACCACAATGAGCAGTTCTTC; cdr3_aa: CASSPSGGGHHNEQFF
v_call: TRBV30; d_call: TRBD1; j_call: TRBJ2-7; clone_size: .; cdr3_nt: TGTGCCTGGAGTCGGGCAGGGGGCTCCTACGAGCAGTACTTC; cdr3_aa: CAWSRAGGSYEQYF
v_call: TRBV5-1; d_call: TRBD2; j_call: TRBJ2-3; clone_size: .; cdr3_nt: TGCGCCAGCAGCTTCCTAGCGGGAGAATCAGATACGCAGTATTTT; cdr3_aa: CASSFLAGESDTQYF
v_call: TRBV28; d_call: .; j_call: TRBJ2-1; clone_size: .; cdr3_nt: TGTGCCAGCAGTTCCCCCGGGTTGAGGGACAATGAGCAGTTCTTC; cdr3_aa: CASSSPGLRDNEQFF
v_call: TRBV19; d_call: .; j_call: TRBJ1-3; clone_size: .; cdr3_nt: TGTGCCAGTAGTCAAAACACCATATATTTT; cdr3_aa: CASSQNTIYF
v_call: TRBV6-2/TRBV6-3; d_call: TRBD1; j_call: TRBJ2-7; clone_size: .; cdr3_nt: TGTGCCAGCAGTTACTCAGACAGGGGTCGTCGGCAGTACTTC; cdr3_aa: CASSYSDRGRRQYF
v_call: TRBV4-3; d_call: TRBD1; j_call: TRBJ1-1; clone_size: .; cdr3_nt: TGCGCCAGCAGCCAGACAGACAGGGGGCCGGAGAACACTGAAGCTTTCTTT; cdr3_aa: CASSQTDRGPENTEAFF